This TCR beta chain is from a study of CXCR3-negative and CXCR3-positive naive CD8 T cells. Whole-study results and caveats: Cryopreserved PBMCs had partly decreased CXCR3 expression; fresh PBMCs were used in most assays. CXCR3-positive naive cells had more hydrophobic TRB CDR3s than CXCR3-negative naive cells.

With regard to this clonotype: The antigen is not known.

By phenotype, naive CD8+ T cells were CD45RO-CCR7+CD27+CD95-. The germline CDR1 and CDR2 sequences are SQVTM and ANQGSEA. The CDR3 spans 14 residues. UMI labels and 5' RACE were used to prepare the TRB cDNA libraries. TCRdb processed the 5' RACE reads again and assigns one entry to each CDR3 protein, with no DNA. The record lists roughly 89,000 distinct CDR3 sequences, of which the ten most abundant hold around 1%. This clonotype was obtained from a human donor in good health. Some clones in this sample may be carry-over from other donors' samples. Sequencing was carried out using naive CXCR3- CD8+ T cells from blood. Subset given: CD45RO-CCR7+CD27+CD95- naive CD8+ T cells lacking CXCR3 (TNR3-). The rearrangement joins TRBV29-1 to TRBJ2-1; TCRdb outputs TRBD1, but without DNA this stays unchecked. CDR3 protein: CSVVLDRGSYEQFF.